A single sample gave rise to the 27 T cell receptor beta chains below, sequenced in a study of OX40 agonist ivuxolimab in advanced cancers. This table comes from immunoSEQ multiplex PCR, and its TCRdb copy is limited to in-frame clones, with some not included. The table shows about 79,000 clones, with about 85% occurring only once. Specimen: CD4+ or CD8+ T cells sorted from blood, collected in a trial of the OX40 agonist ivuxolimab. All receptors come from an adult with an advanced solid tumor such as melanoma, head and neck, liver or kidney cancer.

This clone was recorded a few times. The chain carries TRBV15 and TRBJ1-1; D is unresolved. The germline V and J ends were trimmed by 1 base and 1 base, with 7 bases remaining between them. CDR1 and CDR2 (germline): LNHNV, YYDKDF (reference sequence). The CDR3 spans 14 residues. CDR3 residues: CATSRGYGNTEAFF. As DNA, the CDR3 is TGTGCCACCAGCAGAGGGTACGGGAACACTGAAGCTTTCTTT.

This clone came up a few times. CDR3 sequence reads: CASSLSAGRAFF. CDR3 coding DNA: TGTGCCAGCAGCTTATCCGCCGGACGAGCTTTCTTT. The rearrangement joins TRBV7-9 to TRBJ1-1; D gene uncertain. The V gene's germline CDR1 is SEHNR and CDR2 FQNEAQ (reference sequence). This CDR3 is built from 12 residues. V lost 2 bases and J 10 bases, leaving 11 bases between the germline ends.

DNA of the CDR3: TGTGCCAGTAGTATTGGGCAGTACTATTCACCCCTCCACTTT. It yields the protein CASSIGQYYSPLHF. This chain joins TRBV19 and TRBJ1-6; D remains unclear. The germline V gene has CDR1 LNHDA and CDR2 SQIVND (reference sequence). V dropped 3 bases and J dropped 8 bases, with 11 bases sitting between them. The CDR3 length is 14 residues.

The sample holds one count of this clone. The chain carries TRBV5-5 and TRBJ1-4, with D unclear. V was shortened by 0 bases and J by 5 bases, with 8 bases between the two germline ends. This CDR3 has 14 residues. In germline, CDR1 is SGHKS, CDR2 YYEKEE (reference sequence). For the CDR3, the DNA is TGTGCCAGCAGCTTGGGTGGCTTGAATGAAAAACTGTTTTTT. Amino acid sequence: CASSLGGLNEKLFF.

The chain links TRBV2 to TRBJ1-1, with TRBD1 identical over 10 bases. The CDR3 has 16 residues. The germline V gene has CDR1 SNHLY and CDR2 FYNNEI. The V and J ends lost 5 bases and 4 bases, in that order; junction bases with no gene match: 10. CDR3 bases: TGTGCCAGCAGTTATTCTTCATGGACAGGGGGCACTGAAGCTTTCTTT. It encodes CASSYSSWTGGTEAFF. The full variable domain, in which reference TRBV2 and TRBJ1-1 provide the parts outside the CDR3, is EPEVTQTPSHQVTQMGQEVILRCVPISNHLYFYWYRQILGQKVEFLVSFYNNEISEKSEIFDDQFSVERPDGSNFTLKIRSTKLEDSAMYFCASSYSSWTGGTEAFFGQGTRLTVV.

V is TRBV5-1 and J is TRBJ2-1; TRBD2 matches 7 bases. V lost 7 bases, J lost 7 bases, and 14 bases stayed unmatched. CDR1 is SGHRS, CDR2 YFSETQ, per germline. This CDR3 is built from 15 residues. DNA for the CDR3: TGCGCCAGCCGCCCTCTAGCGGACCTGTTGAATGAGCAGTTCTTC. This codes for CASRPLADLLNEQFF. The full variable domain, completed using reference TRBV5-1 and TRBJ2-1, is KAGVTQTPRYLIKTRGQQVTLSCSPISGHRSVSWYQQTPGQGLQFLFEYFSETQRNKGNFPGRFSGRQFSNSRSEMNVSTLELGDSALYLCASRPLADLLNEQFFGPGTRLTVL.

The CDR3 region is CASSLLGDKDSPLHF. DNA for the CDR3: TGTGCCAGCAGCTTATTGGGAGACAAGGATTCACCCCTCCACTTT. V and J are TRBV7-3 and TRBJ1-6; D uncertain. CDR3 size: 15 residues. The V gene lost 2 bases and the J gene lost 8 bases, with 13 bases spanning the gap. CDR1 and CDR2 from the germline V gene are SGHTA and FQGTGA.

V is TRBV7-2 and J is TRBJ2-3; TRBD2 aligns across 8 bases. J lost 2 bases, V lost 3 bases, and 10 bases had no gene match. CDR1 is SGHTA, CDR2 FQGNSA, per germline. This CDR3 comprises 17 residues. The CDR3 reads CASSFKSTSANTDTQYF. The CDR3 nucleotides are TGTGCCAGCAGCTTCAAATCGACTAGCGCAAACACAGATACGCAGTATTTT.

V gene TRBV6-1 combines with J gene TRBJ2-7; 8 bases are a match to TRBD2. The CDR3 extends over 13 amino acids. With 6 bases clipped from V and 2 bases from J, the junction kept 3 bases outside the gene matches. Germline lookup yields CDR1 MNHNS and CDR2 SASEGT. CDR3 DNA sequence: TGTGCCAGCAGCGAGGGACTAGCCTACGAGCAGTACTTC. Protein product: CASSEGLAYEQYF.

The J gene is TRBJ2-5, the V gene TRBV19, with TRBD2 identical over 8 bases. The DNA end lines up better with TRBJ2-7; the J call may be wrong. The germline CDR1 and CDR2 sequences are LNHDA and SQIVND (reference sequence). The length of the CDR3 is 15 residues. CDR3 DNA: TGTGCCAGTAGTATACTCCTCGGGAGGGCCGACGAGCAGTACTTC. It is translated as CASSILLGRADEQYF.

This CDR3 reads CASSLGLAEETQYF. The DNA for the CDR3 is TGTGCCAGCAGCTTGGGACTAGCGGAGGAGACCCAGTACTTC. The V gene is TRBV11-1, the J gene TRBJ2-5; 11 nucleotides align to TRBD2. The CDR3 runs to 14 residues. Germline assignment: CDR1 SGHAT and CDR2 FQDESV (reference sequence). V was clipped by 3 bases and J by 5 bases; unmatched bases: 2.

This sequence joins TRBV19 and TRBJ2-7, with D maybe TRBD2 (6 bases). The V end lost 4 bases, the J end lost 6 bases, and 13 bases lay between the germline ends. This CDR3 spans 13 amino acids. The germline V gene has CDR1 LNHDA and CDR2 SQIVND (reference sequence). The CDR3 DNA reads TGTGCCAGTAGTACGTTGGGGGGAGGCGAGCAGTACTTC. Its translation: CASSTLGGGEQYF.

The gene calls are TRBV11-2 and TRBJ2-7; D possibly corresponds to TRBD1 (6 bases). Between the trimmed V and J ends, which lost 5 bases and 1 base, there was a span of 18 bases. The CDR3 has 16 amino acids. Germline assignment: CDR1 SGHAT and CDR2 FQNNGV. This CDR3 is CASSPSSRGNSYEQYF. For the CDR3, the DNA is TGTGCCAGCAGCCCTTCATCGAGGGGGAATTCCTACGAGCAGTACTTC. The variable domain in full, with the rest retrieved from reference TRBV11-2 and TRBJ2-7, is EAGVAQSPRYKIIEKRQSVAFWCNPISGHATLYWYQQILGQGPKLLIQFQNNGVVDDSQLPKDRFSAERLKGVDSTLKIQPAKLEDSAVYLCASSPSSRGNSYEQYFGPGTRLTVT.

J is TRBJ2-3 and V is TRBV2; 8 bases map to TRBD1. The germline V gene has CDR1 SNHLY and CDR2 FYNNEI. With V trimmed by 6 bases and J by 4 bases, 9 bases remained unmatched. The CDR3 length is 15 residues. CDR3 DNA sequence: TGTGCCAGCAGGATGACAGGGGTAGATTCAGATACGCAGTATTTT. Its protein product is CASRMTGVDSDTQYF.

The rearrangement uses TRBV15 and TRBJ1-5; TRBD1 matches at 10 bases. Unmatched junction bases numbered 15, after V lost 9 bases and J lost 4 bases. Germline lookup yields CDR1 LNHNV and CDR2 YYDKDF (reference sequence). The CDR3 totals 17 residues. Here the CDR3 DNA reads TGTGCCACAAGCTCCGGGACAGGGGTCATACGAAATCAGCCCCAGCATTTT. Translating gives CATSSGTGVIRNQPQHF.

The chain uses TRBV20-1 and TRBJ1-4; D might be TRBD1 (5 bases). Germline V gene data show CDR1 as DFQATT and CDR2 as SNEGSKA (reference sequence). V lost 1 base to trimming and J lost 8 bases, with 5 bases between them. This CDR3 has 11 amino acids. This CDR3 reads CSARGGEKLFF. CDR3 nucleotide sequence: TGCAGTGCTAGAGGGGGGGAAAAACTGTTTTTT.

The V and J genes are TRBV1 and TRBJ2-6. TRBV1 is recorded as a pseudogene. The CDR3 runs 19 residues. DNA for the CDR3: TGCACCAGCAGCCAAGAAGTGCAGGGACGTTCTTCTGGGGCCAACGTCCTGACTTTC. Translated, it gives CTSSQEVQGRSSGANVLTF.

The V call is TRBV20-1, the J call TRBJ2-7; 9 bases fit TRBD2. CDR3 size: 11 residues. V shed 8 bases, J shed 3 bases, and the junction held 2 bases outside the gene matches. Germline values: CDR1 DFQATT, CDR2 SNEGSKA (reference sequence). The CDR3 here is CSLTSGYEQYF. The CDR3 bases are TGCAGTCTGACTAGCGGCTACGAGCAGTACTTC.

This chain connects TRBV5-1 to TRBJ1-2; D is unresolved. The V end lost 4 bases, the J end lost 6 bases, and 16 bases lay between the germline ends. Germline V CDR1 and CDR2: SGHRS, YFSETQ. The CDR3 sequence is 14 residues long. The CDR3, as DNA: TGCGCCAGCAGCCAGTCAGCTACCTTTGATGGCTACACCTTC. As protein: CASSQSATFDGYTF. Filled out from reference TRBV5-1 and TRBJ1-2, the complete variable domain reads KAGVTQTPRYLIKTRGQQVTLSCSPISGHRSVSWYQQTPGQGLQFLFEYFSETQRNKGNFPGRFSGRQFSNSRSEMNVSTLELGDSALYLCASSQSATFDGYTFGSGTRLTVV.

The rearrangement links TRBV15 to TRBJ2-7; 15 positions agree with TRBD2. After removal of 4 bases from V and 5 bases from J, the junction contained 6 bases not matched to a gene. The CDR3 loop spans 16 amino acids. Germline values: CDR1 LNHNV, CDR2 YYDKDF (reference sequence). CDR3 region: CATSTRTSGRAHEQYF. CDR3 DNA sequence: TGTGCCACCAGCACTAGGACTAGCGGGAGGGCACACGAGCAGTACTTC. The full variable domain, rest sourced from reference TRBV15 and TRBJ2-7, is DAMVIQNPRYQVTQFGKPVTLSCSQTLNHNVMYWYQQKSSQAPKLLFHYYDKDFNNEADTPDNFQSRRPNTSFCFLDIRSPGLGDTAMYLCATSTRTSGRAHEQYFGPGTRLTVT.

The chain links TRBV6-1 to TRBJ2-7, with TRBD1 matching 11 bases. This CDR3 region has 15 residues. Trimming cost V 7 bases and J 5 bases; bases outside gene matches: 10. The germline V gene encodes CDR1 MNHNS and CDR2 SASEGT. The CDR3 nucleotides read TGTGCCAGCACGCAGGTCGGGACAGGGGGGGACGAGCAGTACTTC. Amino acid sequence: CASTQVGTGGDEQYF.

The CDR3 region is CASSHKNTEAFF. The CDR3 DNA is TGTGCCAGCAGCCACAAGAACACTGAAGCTTTCTTT. The V and J genes are TRBV6-5 and TRBJ1-1, with D unresolved. In germline, CDR1 is MNHEY, CDR2 SVGAGI. The V gene lost 6 bases and the J gene lost 1 base, with 6 bases spanning the gap. The CDR3 sequence is 12 residues long.

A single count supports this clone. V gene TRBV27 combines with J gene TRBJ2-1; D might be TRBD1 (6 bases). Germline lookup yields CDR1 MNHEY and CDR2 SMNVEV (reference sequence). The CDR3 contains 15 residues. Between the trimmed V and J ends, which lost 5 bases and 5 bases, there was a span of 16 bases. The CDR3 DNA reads TGTGCCAGCAGTCCAGGACAGCTCTCAGACAATGAGCAGTTCTTC. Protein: CASSPGQLSDNEQFF.

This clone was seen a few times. The CDR3 is CASSLGRTSGANVLTF. The CDR3 DNA reads as TGTGCCAGCAGTTTGGGCCGGACCTCTGGGGCCAACGTCCTGACTTTC. The rearrangement joins TRBV28 to TRBJ2-6; no firm D call. Germline V gives CDR1 MDHEN, CDR2 SYDVKM. The CDR3 totals 16 residues. Between the trimmed V and J ends, which lost 3 bases and 0 bases, there was a span of 9 bases. The full variable domain, with the rest looked up from reference TRBV28 and TRBJ2-6, is DVKVTQSSRYLVKRTGEKVFLECVQDMDHENMFWYRQDPGLGLRLIYFSYDVKMKEKGDIPEGYSVSREKKERFSLILESASTNQTSMYLCASSLGRTSGANVLTFGAGSRLTVL.

The DNA of the CDR3 is TGTGCCAGCAGGGCCGTAGCTAACTATGGCTACACCTTC. This codes for CASRAVANYGYTF. This rearrangement joins TRBV2 to TRBJ1-2; D is undetermined. The CDR3 has 13 residues. CDR1 is SNHLY, CDR2 FYNNEI, per germline. V dropped 6 bases and J dropped 0 bases, with 8 bases sitting between them.

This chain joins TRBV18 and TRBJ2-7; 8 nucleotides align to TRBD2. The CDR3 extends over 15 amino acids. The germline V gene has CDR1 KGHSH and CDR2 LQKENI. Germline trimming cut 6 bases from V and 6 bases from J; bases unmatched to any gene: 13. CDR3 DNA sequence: TGTGCCAGCTCCCAATCACTAGCGGAGCTCTCCGAGCAGTACTTC. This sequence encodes CASSQSLAELSEQYF. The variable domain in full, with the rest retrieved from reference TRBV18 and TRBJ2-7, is NAGVMQNPRHLVRRRGQEARLRCSPMKGHSHVYWYRQLPEEGLKFMVYLQKENIIDESGMPKERFSAEFPKEGPSILRIQQVVRGDSAAYFCASSQSLAELSEQYFGPGTRLTVT.

CDR3 DNA: TGCGCCAGCAGTGAACAGGGTGGGGGCTTGGAGCAGTACTTC. This translates into CASSEQGGGLEQYF. The rearrangement uses TRBV10-2 and TRBJ2-7; tentative D call: TRBD1 (6 bases). Germline V CDR1 and CDR2: WSHSY, SAAADI. The CDR3 is 14 residues long. Deletions cut 3 bases from V and 7 bases from J, with 16 bases between.